The rows below give T cell receptor beta chains drawn from one sample of a study. Using its own MiXCR run on the 5' RACE reads, TCRdb lists one record per CDR3 protein. The repertoire holds 35,000 to 50,000 distinct CDR3 sequences, with around 20% as singletons. The sample consisted of Tregs sorted from blood. Receptors originate from a female donor with breast cancer. CDR3s include the opening cysteine and the closing phenylalanine or tryptophan. D genes are given only for firm matches. Clone size is shown for a subset of rows, as once, few, many or a class of expanded clone.

CDR3	DNA	D	size	V	J
CASIGRVNTGELFF	TGTGCCAGTATCGGCCGGGTGAACACCGGGGAGCTGTTTTTT	NA	once	TRBV25-1	TRBJ2-2
CASSYGGRGLDIQYF	TGTGCCAGCAGTTACGGAGGCAGGGGGCTTGACATTCAGTACTTC	TRBD1	many	TRBV6-2/TRBV6-3	TRBJ2-4
CSAAGTSIMAGELFF	TGCAGTGCCGCGGGAACTAGTATAATGGCCGGGGAGCTGTTTTTT	NA	NA	TRBV20-1	TRBJ2-2
CASSLEREGKLFF	TGCGCCAGCAGCTTGGAACGGGAAGGAAAACTGTTTTTT	NA	many	TRBV5-1	TRBJ1-4
CRTGGGNTEAFF	TGCAGGACTGGCGGAGGAAACACTGAAGCTTTCTTT	NA	few	TRBV20-1	TRBJ1-1
CASSPGGTQNPHF	TGCGCCAGCAGCCCGGGGGGGACGCAAAACCCTCACTTT	NA	few	TRBV5-1	TRBJ1-6
CASSRSGTGYANYGYTF	TGCGCCAGCAGCCGCTCCGGGACAGGGTATGCTAACTATGGCTACACCTTC	TRBD1	NA	TRBV4-1	TRBJ1-2
CASSLVASTADTQYF	TGCGCCAGCAGCTTGGTGGCCAGTACCGCAGATACGCAGTATTTT	NA	many	TRBV5-1	TRBJ2-3
CSASQAGRYSGNTIYF	TGCAGTGCTAGTCAGGCAGGCCGATACTCTGGAAACACCATATATTTT	NA	many	TRBV20-1	TRBJ1-3
CASSQDPSGREQFF	TGCGCCAGCAGCCAAGATCCTAGCGGGAGGGAACAGTTCTTC	TRBD2	NA	TRBV4-1	TRBJ2-1
CASSYSSQGEEKLFF	TGTGCCAGCAGTTACTCGTCCCAGGGGGAAGAAAAACTGTTTTTT	TRBD1	many	TRBV6-5	TRBJ1-4
CASSLGKHTPYEQYF	TGTGCCAGCAGCTTAGGGAAACATACCCCCTACGAGCAGTACTTC	NA	few	TRBV7-8	TRBJ2-7
CSARDLDSDYNVQFF	TGCAGTGCTAGAGATCTGGACAGTGACTACAATGTGCAGTTCTTC	NA	NA	TRBV20-1	TRBJ2-1
CASSQTGTSPGGELFF	TGTGCCAGCAGCCAAACCGGGACTAGCCCGGGCGGGGAGCTGTTTTTT	TRBD2	few	TRBV4-2	TRBJ2-2
CASPPNRVGEDEAFF	TGTGCCAGTCCACCCAACAGGGTCGGAGAGGATGAAGCTTTCTTT	NA	NA	TRBV7-3	TRBJ1-1
CASSLRQTGELFF	TGCGCCAGCAGCTTGCGCCAGACCGGGGAGCTGTTTTTT	NA	many	TRBV5-1	TRBJ2-2
CASSPDRGRRQPQHF	TGTGCCAGCAGTCCGGACAGGGGGAGACGACAGCCCCAGCATTTT	TRBD1	many	TRBV6-5	TRBJ1-5
CAWSSTSYEQYF	TGTGCCTGGAGTTCCACTTCCTACGAGCAGTACTTC	NA	few	TRBV30	TRBJ2-7